The 26 T cell receptor beta chains reported below all come from one sample, sequenced in a study of shared clonotypes between healthy human individuals (dated by TCRdb to 2018 to 2020). The library relied on the immunoSEQ multiplex PCR assay. Imported from immuneACCESS, the table was reduced by TCRdb to in-frame sequences with V and J called. These copies leave out some clones; in studies compared against another copy, an unresolved V gene accounts for under half, and the cause of the remainder is not known. Here the sample has about 800,000 clones; around 96% occur a single time. Around 0.25% of the sample belongs to the ten largest clones. CD8 naive samples were obtained by positive selection for CCR7 among CD45RO-negative cells, yielding a CD45RA+CCR7+ population from which TemRA cells were excluded. Sequencing was done on a sample of naive CD8+ T cells sorted from blood. In the paper's terms, the cell subset or site label means: CD45RA+CCR7+. Every receptor here comes from a man younger than 45 in good health.

The chain employs TRBV11-3 and TRBJ1-5, with no clear D. V gave up 0 bases and J gave up 7 bases, with 10 bases separating them. The V gene's germline CDR1 is SGHNT and CDR2 YENEEA. The CDR3 length is 14 residues. As DNA, the CDR3 is TGTGCCAGCAGCTTAGAGGCAGATAGGCAGCCCCAGCATTTT. Its translation is CASSLEADRQPQHF.

This clone was seen once. This chain joins TRBV28 and TRBJ2-1, with 8 positions matching TRBD1. The J segment lost 8 bases and the V segment lost 6 bases, leaving 9 bases of the junction unmatched. CDR1 is MDHEN and CDR2 is SYDVKM in the germline V gene. The CDR3 covers 14 residues. The DNA for the CDR3 is TGTGCCAGCAGCGACCGAAAACAGGGGGATGAGCAGTTCTTC. Its translation is CASSDRKQGDEQFF. The full variable domain, rest sourced from reference TRBV28 and TRBJ2-1, is DVKVTQSSRYLVKRTGEKVFLECVQDMDHENMFWYRQDPGLGLRLIYFSYDVKMKEKGDIPEGYSVSREKKERFSLILESASTNQTSMYLCASSDRKQGDEQFFGPGTRLTVL.

The rearrangement links TRBV2 to TRBJ1-1; D not certain. The CDR3 covers 15 residues. Germline CDR1 SNHLY, CDR2 FYNNEI. Trimming removed 5 bases at V and 3 bases at J, with 16 bases between. The chain's CDR3 is CASSLPDGSYTEAFF. For the CDR3, the DNA is TGTGCCAGCAGTCTTCCGGACGGTAGCTACACTGAAGCTTTCTTT. Full variable domain (rest looked up from reference TRBV2 and TRBJ1-1): EPEVTQTPSHQVTQMGQEVILRCVPISNHLYFYWYRQILGQKVEFLVSFYNNEISEKSEIFDDQFSVERPDGSNFTLKIRSTKLEDSAMYFCASSLPDGSYTEAFFGQGTRLTVV.

The chain carries TRBV7-9 and TRBJ2-3, with TRBD2 matching over 8 bases. The CDR3 contains 14 residues. Germline V gives CDR1 SEHNR, CDR2 FQNEAQ (reference sequence). The V gene end was trimmed by 3 bases and the J gene end by 6 bases; junction bases not matched to a gene: 5. This CDR3 is CASSLRGLGDTQYF. CDR3 bases: TGTGCCAGCAGCTTGAGGGGACTAGGTGATACGCAGTATTTT.

Comment on this clone: Other nucleotide sequences from this sample produce the same CDR3. This rearrangement joins TRBV27 to TRBJ2-7; no definite D call. Trimming left V 3 bases short and J 0 bases short, with 9 bases between. There are 14 residues in the CDR3. Germline values: CDR1 MNHEY, CDR2 SMNVEV (reference sequence). CDR3 bases: TGTGCCAGCAGTTTTGGCGGAAGCTCCTACGAGCAGTACTTC. Translating it yields CASSFGGSSYEQYF.

The chain employs TRBV5-6 and TRBJ2-6, with D tentatively TRBD1 or TRBD2 (5 bases each). This CDR3 is 17 amino acids long. Germline CDR1 and CDR2: SGHDT and YYEEEE. Trimming removed 3 bases from V and 0 bases from J, with 13 bases in between. The CDR3 coding sequence is TGTGCCAGCAGCTACGGGGCAGGGTTCTCTGGGGCCAACGTCCTGACTTTC. As protein: CASSYGAGFSGANVLTF.

The chain uses TRBV28 and TRBJ2-2, with D hard to call. Trimming left V 5 bases short and J 2 bases short, with 3 bases between. CDR1 is MDHEN, CDR2 SYDVKM, per germline. The CDR3 loop spans 12 amino acids. This chain's CDR3 is CASSPNTGELFF. In DNA form, the CDR3 reads TGTGCCAGCAGTCCCAACACCGGGGAGCTGTTTTTT.

V is TRBV6-1 and J is TRBJ2-1; D call uncertain. In germline, CDR1 is MNHNS, CDR2 SASEGT. The CDR3 extends over 15 amino acids. V gave up 2 bases and J gave up 0 bases, with 8 bases separating them. CDR3 DNA: TGTGCCAGCAGTGAATCTGATTTCTCCTACAATGAGCAGTTCTTC. This gives the protein CASSESDFSYNEQFF.

A word on this clone: This sample includes further DNA sequences coding for the same CDR3. The chain employs TRBV27 and TRBJ2-7; D uncertain. The CDR3 length is 13 residues. Germline V gene sequence: CDR1 MNHEY, CDR2 SMNVEV (reference sequence). V was shortened by 2 bases and J by 3 bases, with 8 bases between the two germline ends. The CDR3 here is CASSLKAGYEQYF. The DNA of the CDR3 is TGTGCCAGCAGTTTAAAAGCTGGCTACGAGCAGTACTTC.

The genes are TRBV7-6 and TRBJ2-5; D unclear. Germline CDR1 reads SGHVS; CDR2 reads FNYEAQ. The CDR3 length is 14 residues. V lost 1 base and J 5 bases, leaving 11 bases between the germline ends. In DNA form, the CDR3 reads TGTGCCAGCAGCTTAGAAAGGTTGACGGAGACCCAGTACTTC. Translating gives CASSLERLTETQYF.

V and J are TRBV9 and TRBJ1-3; D is possibly TRBD1 (6 bases). The CDR3 totals 15 residues. V lost 4 bases, J lost 2 bases, and 13 bases lay in between. CDR1 and CDR2 (germline): SGDLS, YYNGEE. This chain's CDR3 is CASSIRGTAGNTIYF. For the CDR3, the DNA is TGTGCCAGCAGCATAAGGGGGACGGCTGGAAACACCATATATTTT.

The chain couples TRBV18 to TRBJ1-2; D not certain. V was cut by 3 bases and J by 4 bases, with 15 bases left in between. CDR1 is KGHSH and CDR2 is LQKENI in the germline V gene. The CDR3 totals 15 residues. CDR3 in DNA: TGTGCCAGCTCACCTTCCCCGGGCGACGGCTATGGCTACACCTTC. It encodes CASSPSPGDGYGYTF.

V and J are TRBV11-1 and TRBJ2-7, with 7 bases matching TRBD1. There are 14 residues in the CDR3. Losses at the gene ends were 5 bases for V and 2 bases for J; bases not matched to a gene: 6. Germline CDR1 is SGHAT and CDR2 is FQDESV (reference sequence). The CDR3 DNA sequence: TGTGCCAGCAGCCCCCGGGACAGAGCCTACGAGCAGTACTTC. Its protein product is CASSPRDRAYEQYF.

This clone has only one observation. This chain links TRBV28 with TRBJ2-3; D is undetermined. Germline assignment: CDR1 MDHEN and CDR2 SYDVKM. The CDR3 has 13 amino acids. V was trimmed by 6 bases and J by 1 base, leaving 8 bases between them. CDR3 sequence (DNA): TGTGCCAGCAGACCGGACGGCACAGATACGCAGTATTTT. Protein: CASRPDGTDTQYF.

V is TRBV29-1 and J is TRBJ2-5, with TRBD2 as a possible D gene (6 bases). Germline values: CDR1 SQVTM, CDR2 ANQGSEA. This CDR3 has 14 amino acids. V lost 5 bases, J lost 3 bases, and 16 bases lay in between. This CDR3 reads CSVNTGTFEETQYF. In DNA form, the CDR3 reads TGCAGCGTTAATACCGGGACTTTTGAAGAGACCCAGTACTTC.

The J gene is TRBJ2-1, the V gene TRBV9, with D unclear. The ends were cut back, 4 bases at V and 7 bases at J, with 12 bases in the middle. From germline, CDR1 is SGDLS and CDR2 YYNGEE. The CDR3 has 13 amino acids. CDR3 region: CASSSSDWNEQFF. DNA for the CDR3: TGTGCCAGCAGCTCTTCGGATTGGAATGAGCAGTTCTTC.

The rearrangement links TRBV6-1 to TRBJ2-5, with D perhaps matching TRBD2 (6 bases). Trimming removed 6 bases at V and 5 bases at J, with 19 bases between. Germline assignment: CDR1 MNHNS and CDR2 SASEGT. The CDR3 extends over 15 amino acids. The DNA of the CDR3 is TGTGCCAGCAGCGCTCATTGGGGGGACGGGGAGACCCAGTACTTC. Protein product: CASSAHWGDGETQYF.

V and J are TRBV28 and TRBJ2-7, with 14 bases aligning to TRBD2. The germline V gene encodes CDR1 MDHEN and CDR2 SYDVKM. The CDR3 runs to 16 residues. The junction had 7 bases not matched to a gene; V was cut back by 5 bases and J by 4 bases. CDR3 coding DNA: TGTGCCAGCAGTCCTCGGACTAGCGGGAGGTCTTACGAGCAGTACTTC. This codes for CASSPRTSGRSYEQYF. Full variable domain (rest looked up from reference TRBV28 and TRBJ2-7): DVKVTQSSRYLVKRTGEKVFLECVQDMDHENMFWYRQDPGLGLRLIYFSYDVKMKEKGDIPEGYSVSREKKERFSLILESASTNQTSMYLCASSPRTSGRSYEQYFGPGTRLTVT.

V is TRBV5-4 and J is TRBJ1-4; tentatively, D is TRBD1 (6 bases). The germline CDR1 and CDR2 sequences are SGHNT and YYREEE (reference sequence). This CDR3 comprises 15 residues. Trimming removed 3 bases at V and 6 bases at J, with 15 bases between. Here the CDR3 reads CASSSRGAEDEKLFF. The DNA of the CDR3 is TGTGCCAGCAGCTCGCGGGGGGCCGAGGATGAAAAACTGTTTTTT.

The chain links TRBV27 to TRBJ2-5, with D uncertain. Between the trimmed V and J ends, which lost 4 bases and 1 base, there was a span of 7 bases. The CDR3 totals 13 residues. The germline V gene encodes CDR1 MNHEY and CDR2 SMNVEV (reference sequence). The CDR3 protein is CASSSASQETQYF. As DNA, the CDR3 is TGTGCCAGCAGTTCCGCGTCCCAAGAGACCCAGTACTTC.

This sequence joins TRBV21-1 and TRBJ2-7; TRBD2, the table's D call, was not compared with the DNA. TRBV21-1 represents a pseudogene. This CDR3 is 23 amino acids long. The CDR3 bases are TGTGCCAGCAGCAAAGTTTTAAGCGGGAGGACCTTCACGGCCCCCTTCGAAGGTCACGAGCAGTACTTC. It encodes CASSKVLSGRTFTAPFEGHEQYF.

The chain employs TRBV9 and TRBJ1-1, with a possible D match to TRBD1 (6 bases). Germline V gives CDR1 SGDLS, CDR2 YYNGEE. Trimming left V 4 bases short and J 1 base short, with 8 bases between. This CDR3 contains 13 residues. Here the CDR3 reads CASSIQGNTEAFF. The CDR3 bases are TGTGCCAGCAGCATACAGGGGAACACTGAAGCTTTCTTT.

The rearrangement joins TRBV10-3 to TRBJ2-1; D unclear. CDR3 size: 19 residues. Between the trimmed V and J ends, which lost 4 bases and 4 bases, there was a span of 26 bases. Germline V lookup: CDR1 ENHRY, CDR2 SYGVKD. The CDR3 reads CAISVNHPTTGHPYNEQFF. CDR3 DNA sequence: TGTGCCATCAGTGTCAACCACCCAACCACGGGCCACCCTTACAATGAGCAGTTCTTC.

V is TRBV29-1 and J is TRBJ2-7, with 8 bases aligning to TRBD2. Germline loops: CDR1 SQVTM, CDR2 ANQGSEA. The CDR3 extends over 14 amino acids. V gave up 3 bases and J gave up 1 base; unmatched junction bases: 5. The CDR3 reads CSVDLGTSSYEQYF. CDR3 DNA: TGCAGCGTTGACCTCGGGACTAGTTCCTACGAGCAGTACTTC.

The V and J genes are TRBV5-8 and TRBJ1-1; D perhaps matches TRBD1 (6 bases). Trimming took off 0 bases at V and 3 bases at J, with 12 bases between the two ends. Germline V gives CDR1 SGHTS, CDR2 YDEGEE. The CDR3 is 15 amino acids. The CDR3 nucleotides read TGTGCCAGCAGCTTGGGGGGGGCAACCCACACTGAAGCTTTCTTT. It translates to CASSLGGATHTEAFF. The full variable domain, in which reference TRBV5-8 and TRBJ1-1 provide the parts outside the CDR3, is EAGVTQSPTHLIKTRGQQATLRCSPISGHTSVYWYQQALGLGLQFLLWYDEGEERNRGNFPPRFSGRQFPNYSSELNVNALELEDSALYLCASSLGGATHTEAFFGQGTRLTVV.

This clone was detected only once. This sequence joins TRBV5-1 and TRBJ1-2; 7 bases map to TRBD1. V was pared by 5 bases and J by 0 bases, with 10 bases of the junction left unmatched. The CDR3 contains 16 residues. Looked up from germline, CDR1 is SGHRS and CDR2 is YFSETQ. The CDR3 nucleotides are TGCGCCAGCAGAAGGACAGGATATCATTCTAACTATGGCTACACCTTC. Its translation: CASRRTGYHSNYGYTF.